The 8 T cell receptor beta chains given below trace back to one sample, sequenced in a study of early T cells in non-severe SARS-CoV-2 infection (dated by TCRdb to about 2021). Receptor amplification or capture employed 5' RACE. Sequenced using a NextSeq 500. TCRdb handled the public reads itself, with Q25 trimming in fastp and clone calling in MiXCR, and kept productive beta chains. For every CDR3 protein sequence, its rows merge into one entry that carries the most common genes and DNA. The sample includes some 26,000 distinct CDR3 sequences, with 4.4% observed a single time. The ten largest make up about 10% of the sample. Input material: whole blood. Source of these receptors: an adult who was a healthcare worker with PCR-confirmed SARS-CoV-2 infection or an uninfected control (not recorded which).

The chain couples TRBV9 to TRBJ2-4, with D possibly called TRBD1 or TRBD2 (5 bases each). The V end was cut by 2 bases, the J end by 13 bases, with 13 bases between. The CDR3 covers 12 residues. Germline CDR1 and CDR2: SGDLS and YYNGEE. CDR3 DNA: TGTGCCAGCAGCGTGGACACGGGAAAACAGTACTTC. It encodes CASSVDTGKQYF. Based on the CDR3 plus reference TRBV9 and TRBJ2-4, the full variable domain is DSGVTQTPKHLITATGQRVTLRCSPRSGDLSVYWYQQSLDQGLQFLIQYYNGEERAKGNILERFSAQQFPDLHSELNLSSLELGDSALYFCASSVDTGKQYFGAGTRLSVL.

This clonotype occurred many times. The V and J genes are TRBV24-1 and TRBJ2-5; 10 bases match TRBD2. V trimming: 2 bases; J trimming: 5 bases; junction bases outside the gene matches: 16. CDR3 length equals 19 residues. The germline V gene has CDR1 KGHDR and CDR2 SFDVKD. CDR3 coding DNA: TGTGCCACCAGTGATTCCCCCAGGGACCTAGCGGGAGCACAGGAGACCCAGTACTTC. It codes for CATSDSPRDLAGAQETQYF.

In its sample, this clonotype was seen many times. V gene TRBV4-2 combines with J gene TRBJ1-6; no clear D. V lost 4 bases and J 0 bases, leaving 16 bases between the germline ends. CDR1 is LGHNA and CDR2 is YNFKEQ in the germline V gene. There are 18 residues in the CDR3. The CDR3 DNA follows: TGTGCCAGCAGCCCCGACCCGGGCCGAATCTCCTATAATTCACCCCTCCACTTT. It translates to CASSPDPGRISYNSPLHF.

This clonotype was picked up many times. CDR3 DNA sequence: TGCAGCGTTGTTAGGGACAGGAATGAGCAGTTCTTC. Translation: CSVVRDRNEQFF. This chain uses TRBV29-1 with TRBJ2-1; TRBD1 agrees at 8 bases. V dropped 4 bases and J dropped 7; count of bases not matched to a gene: 3. The CDR3 totals 12 residues. Germline lookup yields CDR1 SQVTM and CDR2 ANQGSEA.

This clonotype has a count of ten or more. The chain recombines TRBV5-8 with TRBJ1-5; no reliable D call. The V gene lost 1 base and the J gene lost 0 bases, with 8 bases spanning the gap. The CDR3 loop spans 15 amino acids. Germline CDR1 and CDR2: SGHTS and YDEGEE. CDR3 in DNA: TGTGCCAGCAGCTTGAATGGATATAGCAATCAGCCCCAGCATTTT. Translating it yields CASSLNGYSNQPQHF. The variable domain in full, with the rest retrieved from reference TRBV5-8 and TRBJ1-5, is EAGVTQSPTHLIKTRGQQATLRCSPISGHTSVYWYQQALGLGLQFLLWYDEGEERNRGNFPPRFSGRQFPNYSSELNVNALELEDSALYLCASSLNGYSNQPQHFGDGTRLSIL.

A few counts support this clonotype. The gene calls are TRBV4-3 and TRBJ2-3, with D tentatively TRBD2 (7 bases). V shed 3 bases and J shed 3 bases, with 22 bases lying between them. Germline CDR1 reads LGHNA; CDR2 reads YSLEER. This CDR3 has 18 amino acids. The CDR3 spells CASSHSSGGGSGTDTQYF. The CDR3 DNA reads TGCGCCAGCAGCCACTCCTCGGGGGGCGGGAGTGGGACAGATACGCAGTATTTT.

This clonotype was found many times. The chain couples TRBV6-1 to TRBJ1-2, with 7 bases fitting TRBD1. After removal of 7 bases from V and 4 bases from J, the junction contained 12 bases not matched to a gene. Germline lookup yields CDR1 MNHNS and CDR2 SASEGT. The CDR3 has 15 residues. The CDR3 nucleotides are TGTGCCAGCACCGATCTCACCGGGACAGTCTATGGCTACACCTTC. Translation gives CASTDLTGTVYGYTF.

Many counts were recorded for this clonotype. The chain links TRBV7-6 to TRBJ2-5, with D unresolved. Trimming stripped 1 base from V and 3 bases from J, with 12 bases between. This CDR3 is built from 15 residues. Germline V gene data show CDR1 as SGHVS and CDR2 as FNYEAQ. The DNA for the CDR3 is TGTGCCAGCAGCTTAGTTCTCGCAGGAGAAGAGACCCAGTACTTC. Translating it yields CASSLVLAGEETQYF.